The rows below give T cell receptor beta chains drawn from one sample of a study of T cells in Graves' hyperthyroidism and ophthalmopathy. TCRdb ran MiXCR on the multiplex PCR reads and lists one entry per CDR3 protein. The sample lists around 720,000 distinct CDR3 sequences, approximately 40% occurring once. Sequencing was carried out using blood. The receptors derive from a woman aged 40 to 55 with Graves' hyperthyroidism. Each CDR3 is given with its conserved first and last residue. The D gene is left open where the match is weak. A clone size is listed for some rows: how often the clone was seen (once, few, many), or a class if it is expanded.

D gene	J gene	CDR3 length	clone size	V gene	CDR3 DNA	CDR3 protein
TRBD1	TRBJ2-7	16	many	TRBV7-8	TGTGCCAGCAGCCCCAACCGGGACAGGAGTCCCTACGAGCAGTACTTC	CASSPNRDRSPYEQYF
.	TRBJ1-1	14	many	TRBV5-1	TGCGCCAGCAGCTGGAGCGAGGGCTACACTGAAGCTTTCTTT	CASSWSEGYTEAFF
.	TRBJ2-7	12	many	TRBV12-3/TRBV12-4	TGTGCCAGCAGTCCCCGAGGGGACGAGCAGTACTTC	CASSPRGDEQYF
.	TRBJ1-1	13	many	TRBV10-3	TGTGCCATCAGTGGGACAGAGAACACTGAAGCTTTCTTT	CAISGTENTEAFF
TRBD2	TRBJ2-7	13	.	TRBV24-1	TGTGCCAGCCACCGGGAGGGCTCCTACGAGCAGTACTTC	CASHREGSYEQYF
.	TRBJ2-2	16	once	TRBV6-5	TGTGCCAGCAGTTACCTAACGGGGACGGGTACCGGGGAGCTGTTTTTT	CASSYLTGTGTGELFF
TRBD2	TRBJ2-5	16	once	TRBV20-1	TGCAGTGCTGGAGATCCGGGAGGGCCGGTAGAAGAGGCCCAGTACTTC	CSAGDPGGPVEEAQYF
TRBD1	TRBJ1-2	15	many	TRBV6-5	TGTGCCAGCAGAAACAGGGGGATGGTTGGCTATGGCTACACCTTC	CASRNRGMVGYGYTF
.	TRBJ1-5	12	few	TRBV6-5	TGTGCCAGCAGGACCCGATTGGAGCCCCAGCATTTT	CASRTRLEPQHF
.	TRBJ1-1	13	.	TRBV5-5	TGTGCCAGCAGCTTGCAACGGGGCGCTGAAGCTTTCTTT	CASSLQRGAEAFF
.	TRBJ1-3	14	many	TRBV20-1	TGCAGTGCTAGAGCCACAGGGAACGGAAACACCATATATTTT	CSARATGNGNTIYF
.	TRBJ2-2	11	.	TRBV10-3	TGTGCCATCAGTGAGAAAGTGGAGCTGTTTTTT	CAISEKVELFF
.	TRBJ2-6	17	many	TRBV7-8	TGTGCCAGCAGCTTAGGTACGGCGACCTCTGGGGCCAACGTCCTGACTTTC	CASSLGTATSGANVLTF
.	TRBJ2-6	18	.	TRBV11-2	TGTGCCAGCAGCACCTCTATGAGCGCCCTGATTGGGGCCAACGTCCTGACTTTC	CASSTSMSALIGANVLTF
TRBD2	TRBJ2-7	14	.	TRBV2	TGTGCCAGCAGTCAAGCGGGGGGTGACAATGAGCAGTACTTC	CASSQAGGDNEQYF
.	TRBJ2-1	13	.	TRBV20-1	TGCAGTGCTAGCCGGGACGTATACAATGAGCAGTTCTTC	CSASRDVYNEQFF
TRBD1	TRBJ1-2	15	few	TRBV20-1	TGCAGTGCCCTGACCTGGACAGGGGAGCCCCTAGGCTACACCTTC	CSALTWTGEPLGYTF
TRBD1	TRBJ1-5	15	.	TRBV10-2	TGCGCCAGCAGCCCTGGACAGGGGGCAAGGCAGCCCCAGCATTTT	CASSPGQGARQPQHF
.	TRBJ2-1	13	.	TRBV20-1	TGCAGTGTGAGACAAGGGGGGAGGAATGAGCAGTTCTTC	CSVRQGGRNEQFF
.	TRBJ1-2	16	few	TRBV6-5	TGTGCCAGCAGTTACCTTAGCCACAACGATCGGAGGGGCTACACCTTC	CASSYLSHNDRRGYTF
TRBD1	TRBJ2-5	16	many	TRBV7-9	TGTGCCAGCAGCTTAGGTCGGGACAGGCTGGGAGAGACCCAGTACTTC	CASSLGRDRLGETQYF
.	TRBJ1-1	13	.	TRBV5-4	TGTGCCAGCAGCTCTGACCGGTACACTGAAGCTCTCTTT	CASSSDRYTEALF
TRBD2	TRBJ2-1	16	.	TRBV7-9	TGTGCCAGCAGCTTAGGGATAGCGGGAGGGCACAATGAGCAGTTCTTC	CASSLGIAGGHNEQFF
TRBD2	TRBJ2-5	16	many	TRBV7-9	TGTGCCAGCAGCCTCCGGACGGTTCGGGAGGGAGAGACCCAGTACTTC	CASSLRTVREGETQYF
.	TRBJ2-5	14	.	TRBV25-1	TGTGCCAGCAGACTAGAGGGCGCCGGGGAGACCCAGTACTTC	CASRLEGAGETQYF
.	TRBJ1-5	12	.	TRBV7-9	TGTGCCAGCAGCGGGGACAATCAGCCCCAGCATTTT	CASSGDNQPQHF
.	TRBJ2-7	15	many	TRBV19	TGTGCCAGTAGTATCGAGGGGGACGACTCCTACGAGCAGTACTTC	CASSIEGDDSYEQYF
TRBD2	TRBJ2-5	15	few	TRBV12-3/TRBV12-4	TGTGCCAGCAGCCAAAATACGTGGGGAGGGGAGACCCAGTACTTC	CASSQNTWGGETQYF
TRBD1	TRBJ1-2	14	few	TRBV28	TGTGCCAGCAGTCGACAGGGGGTGAGCTATGGCTACACCTTC	CASSRQGVSYGYTF
.	TRBJ1-2	14	few	TRBV11-2	TGTGCCAGCAGAGGGGGGACGGAACTCTATGGCTACACCTTC	CASRGGTELYGYTF
.	TRBJ1-1	11	.	TRBV6-6	TGTGCCAGCACTCTGACAGATGAAGCTTTCTTT	CASTLTDEAFF
.	TRBJ1-1	13	.	TRBV12-3/TRBV12-4	TGTGCCAGCAGTTTATACATTTACACTGAAGCTTTCTTT	CASSLYIYTEAFF
.	TRBJ1-2	15	.	TRBV7-8	TGTGCCAGCAGTTACACAGACGGCGTGACCTATGGCTACACCTTC	CASSYTDGVTYGYTF
.	TRBJ2-7	13	few	TRBV7-3	TGTGCCAGCAGCTTAATTCCAGGGCGAGAGCAGTACTTC	CASSLIPGREQYF
.	TRBJ1-6	15	.	TRBV19	TGTGCCAGTAGTATGGCGGAAATCCCCTATTCACCCCTCCACTTT	CASSMAEIPYSPLHF
TRBD2	TRBJ2-2	14	.	TRBV29-1	TGCAGCGTTTCTACCGGGACTAGCACCGGGGAGCTGTTTTTT	CSVSTGTSTGELFF
TRBD2	TRBJ2-7	14	.	TRBV7-2	TGTGCCAGCAGTTATGCGGGAGGGCCCTACGAGCAGTACTTC	CASSYAGGPYEQYF
.	TRBJ1-1	11	many	TRBV20-1	TGCAGTGCTAGAGAGGACACTGAAGCTTTCTTT	CSAREDTEAFF
TRBD2	TRBJ2-5	16	few	TRBV7-2	TGTGCCAGCAGCACCCTTAGCGGGGGGGCGTGGGAGACCCAGTACTTC	CASSTLSGGAWETQYF
.	TRBJ1-1	15	.	TRBV4-3	TGCGCCAGCAGCCAAGACAGCAGGGGAAACACTGAAGCTTTCTTT	CASSQDSRGNTEAFF
.	TRBJ2-5	16	.	TRBV5-1	TGCGCCAGCAGCTTGGCACACAGGCGAGCTCAAGAGACCCAGTACTTC	CASSLAHRRAQETQYF
.	TRBJ2-2	14	many	TRBV10-3	TGTGCCATCAGTGAGGATCGGAACACCGGGGAGCTGTTTTTT	CAISEDRNTGELFF
TRBD1	TRBJ2-7	14	.	TRBV29-1	TGCAGCGTTGCCAGGGGACAGGGGGCAGAAGAGCAGTACTTC	CSVARGQGAEEQYF
TRBD1	TRBJ2-5	15	many	TRBV7-9	TGTGCCAGCAGCCCCGGACAGGACAACCGAGGAGCCCAGTACTTC	CASSPGQDNRGAQYF
TRBD1	TRBJ1-5	16	many	TRBV15	TGTGCCACCAGCAGAGGCGATACAGGGGGCGGTCAGCCCCAGCATTTT	CATSRGDTGGGQPQHF
TRBD2	TRBJ2-5	16	.	TRBV10-2	TGCGCCAGCAGTGAAGGGCGGGGGGATCCCCAAGAGACCCAGTACTTC	CASSEGRGDPQETQYF
TRBD2	TRBJ2-3	16	.	TRBV13	TGTGCCAGCAGCTTACTAGCGGGAAGGCGGGAGGATACGCAGTATTTT	CASSLLAGRREDTQYF
.	TRBJ2-7	14	.	TRBV7-9	TGTGCCAGCAACAAGGGGCAGGGGGGGCCCGAGCAGTACTTC	CASNKGQGGPEQYF
.	TRBJ2-7	15	few	TRBV5-8	TGTGCCAGCAGCTTGGTTGGGACCGCGGAACCCGAGCAGTACTTC	CASSLVGTAEPEQYF
.	TRBJ1-1	17	few	TRBV12-3/TRBV12-4	TGTGCCAGCACCCTTTTTGGTCCGGACACATTGAACACTGAAGCTTTCTTT	CASTLFGPDTLNTEAFF
.	TRBJ2-5	16	.	TRBV10-2	TGCGCCAGCAGCCTAAGCCTTATGACAGTAGAAGAGACCCAGTACTTC	CASSLSLMTVEETQYF